The 6 T cell receptor beta chains in this list originate from one sample, sequenced in a study of Ad26.COV2.S vaccination and SARS-CoV-2 variants. Stated treatment: some 20 received Ad26.COV2.S at low or high dose, single or two shots; about 5 received placebo; per-sample allocation not given. Material that was analyzed had been drawn on day 63 after the first vaccine or placebo injection. The method was immunoSEQ multiplex PCR; TCRdb's version includes in-frame clones alone and lacks a portion of them. The sample consists of 300,000 to 400,000 clones, roughly 90% of them appearing once. The sample here was peripheral blood, taken in a trial of Ad26.COV2.S vaccine versus placebo. The receptor source for this set is a person aged 18-60 years who received the Ad26.COV2.S COVID-19 vaccine or a placebo.

The V call is TRBV28, the J call TRBJ2-5; D is unresolved. The germline gives CDR1 MDHEN, CDR2 SYDVKM. The CDR3 has 13 residues. V shed 2 bases and J shed 8 bases, with 12 bases lying between them. This chain's CDR3 is CASSLDQLSTQYF. The CDR3 region has the DNA TGTGCCAGCAGTTTAGATCAGCTCTCCACCCAGTACTTC.

The V call is TRBV15, the J call TRBJ1-1, with unresolved D. V was cut by 0 bases and J by 1 base, with 9 bases left in between. Germline V gene lookup returns CDR1 LNHNV and CDR2 YYDKDF (reference sequence). The CDR3 loop spans 15 amino acids. CDR3 nucleotides: TGTGCCACCAGCAGAGAAAATCGGGGGAACACTGAAGCTTTCTTT. Its protein is CATSRENRGNTEAFF. The full variable domain, rest sourced from reference TRBV15 and TRBJ1-1, is DAMVIQNPRYQVTQFGKPVTLSCSQTLNHNVMYWYQQKSSQAPKLLFHYYDKDFNNEADTPDNFQSRRPNTSFCFLDIRSPGLGDTAMYLCATSRENRGNTEAFFGQGTRLTVV.

The chain uses TRBV11-3 and TRBJ2-3; tentative D call: TRBD1 (6 bases). V dropped 5 bases and J dropped 4 bases, with 19 bases sitting between them. The CDR3 loop spans 16 amino acids. The germline V gene encodes CDR1 SGHNT and CDR2 YENEEA. CDR3 nucleotide sequence: TGTGCCAGCAGCCCAGGCCTCTCACGACAGGCAGATACGCAGTATTTT. Amino acid sequence: CASSPGLSRQADTQYF.

The chain has TRBV28 and TRBJ2-7; no firm D call. The V gene lost 7 bases and the J gene lost 3 bases, with 13 bases spanning the gap. This CDR3 is built from 13 residues. From germline, CDR1 is MDHEN and CDR2 SYDVKM. Here the CDR3 DNA reads TGTGCCAGCAATCCCGGTCTAAGCTACGAGCAGTACTTC. Amino acids: CASNPGLSYEQYF.

The chain carries TRBV11-1 and TRBJ2-7; D unclear. Trimming took 5 bases from V and 4 from J, leaving 18 bases between them. The CDR3 runs to 15 residues. The V gene's germline CDR1 is SGHAT and CDR2 FQDESV (reference sequence). This CDR3 reads CASSRTDGAGYEQYF. Written as DNA, the CDR3 is TGTGCCAGCAGCAGGACGGACGGTGCAGGATACGAGCAGTACTTC.

The chain combines TRBV5-1 with TRBJ2-7; 7 positions agree with TRBD2. In germline, CDR1 is SGHRS, CDR2 YFSETQ. The CDR3 has 14 amino acids. V lost 2 bases to trimming and J lost 0 bases; unmatched junction nucleotides: 2. The CDR3 reads CASSFLADSYEQYF. In DNA form, the CDR3 reads TGCGCCAGCAGCTTCCTAGCGGACTCCTACGAGCAGTACTTC.